This T cell receptor (beta chain) was sequenced for a study of PD-1 blockade in classical Hodgkin lymphoma. Notes on the study in general: While CD8+ TCR diversity did not rise significantly by C4D1, CD4+ TCR diversity did.

The repertoire was sequenced with immunoSEQ multiplex PCR; TCRdb's copy has only in-frame clones and lacks some. This table holds around 40,000 clones, around four fifths found once. Comment on this clone: The antigen is undetermined.

Time point here: cycle 4 day 1 (C4D1), after less than seven weeks of nivolumab. Every one of the patients relapsed after autologous stem cell transplantation (brentuximab vedotin exposure was variable). The source was peripheral blood mononuclear cells (PBMCs), collected before the fourth cycle of nivolumab. The sequence came from a human donor with classical Hodgkin lymphoma.

CDR3 amino acids: CASSPARVLMNTEAFF. The CDR3 DNA reads TGTGCCAGCAGCCCGGCGAGGGTCCTGATGAACACTGAAGCTTTCTTT. The V and J genes are TRBV5-4 and TRBJ1-1; D is unresolved. In germline, CDR1 is SGHNT, CDR2 YYREEE (reference sequence). Trimming cost V 4 bases and J 0 bases, with 16 bases left between them. CDR3 length: 16 amino acids.